The 20 T cell receptor beta chains presented below share a single source sample, sequenced in a study of blood T cell repertoires in COVID-19. Clones were read by immunoSEQ multiplex PCR, and TCRdb kept only the in-frame ones, dropping some. Counted here are under 300,000 clones, about 83% occurring once; the ten biggest clones make up more than 5.5%. The sample taken for sequencing was peripheral blood. These TCRs come from a human donor in a cohort sampled during active COVID-19.

This clone has just a few counts. This chain joins TRBV7-9 and TRBJ1-3; D gene unclear. Germline loops: CDR1 SEHNR, CDR2 FQNEAQ (reference sequence). The V gene lost 2 bases and the J gene lost 0 bases, with 5 bases spanning the gap. CDR3 length: 14 residues. As DNA, the CDR3 is TGTGCCAGCAGCTTAACAGTCTCTGGAAACACCATATATTTT. Translated: CASSLTVSGNTIYF.

The chain links TRBV3-1 (or the pseudogene TRBV3-2) to TRBJ2-4; 11 nucleotides match TRBD1. The germline CDR1 and CDR2 sequences are LGHDT and YNNKEL (reference sequence). The CDR3 loop spans 16 amino acids. Trimming cost V 4 bases and J 3 bases; bases outside gene matches: 5. The CDR3 loop reads CASSLHGTGGKNIQYF. CDR3 nucleotide sequence: TGTGCCAGCAGCCTACACGGGACAGGGGGCAAAAACATTCAGTACTTC.

The chain links TRBV19 to TRBJ1-5, with 8 bases identical to TRBD1. The CDR3 sequence is 15 residues long. With V trimmed by 3 bases and J by 6 bases, 7 bases remained unmatched. Germline CDR1 LNHDA, CDR2 SQIVND (reference sequence). CDR3 in amino acids: CASSISQGAGQPQHF. CDR3 bases: TGTGCCAGTAGTATTTCTCAGGGGGCTGGTCAGCCCCAGCATTTT.

This clone was seen at least ten times. The chain uses TRBV9 and TRBJ2-3; TRBD2 is a possible D gene (5 bases). Germline CDR1 is SGDLS and CDR2 is YYNGEE. The CDR3 extends over 14 amino acids. V shed 6 bases and J shed 2 bases, with 13 bases lying between them. CDR3: CASKDSVNTDTQYF. In DNA, the CDR3 is TGTGCCAGCAAGGATAGCGTGAACACAGATACGCAGTATTTT.

This chain links TRBV7-2 with TRBJ2-1; TRBD2 matches at 8 bases. CDR1 and CDR2 from the germline V gene are SGHTA and FQGNSA. The CDR3 is 16 amino acids. Trimming cost V 5 bases and J 8 bases; bases outside gene matches: 14. The DNA of the CDR3 is TGTGCCAGCAGCCCCGACACCGGGACTAGAAGGCATGAGCAGTTCTTC. This gives the protein CASSPDTGTRRHEQFF.

The J gene is TRBJ1-2, the V gene TRBV6-5; possible D gene TRBD1, 5 bases. Germline V CDR1 and CDR2: MNHEY, SVGAGI. Trimming cost V 5 bases and J 2 bases, with 15 bases left between them. This CDR3 spans 15 amino acids. DNA for the CDR3: TGTGCCAGCAGTCCCACCACAGGAGCAAACTATGGCTACACCTTC. Translated: CASSPTTGANYGYTF.

This chain joins TRBV14 and TRBJ2-7; the match to TRBD1 covers 10 bases. V was pared by 4 bases and J by 6 bases, with 6 bases of the junction left unmatched. This CDR3 has 14 residues. Germline V gene data show CDR1 as SGHDN and CDR2 as FVKESK. The CDR3 region is CASSPRTGGREQYF. The CDR3 nucleotides are TGTGCCAGCAGCCCCCGGACAGGGGGACGCGAGCAGTACTTC.

This sequence joins TRBV6-5 and TRBJ1-4, with unresolved D. The CDR3 is 15 residues long. V was pared by 6 bases and J by 0 bases, with 11 bases between. Germline loops: CDR1 MNHEY, CDR2 SVGAGI. The CDR3 region is CASRTRIATNEKLFF. In DNA, the CDR3 is TGTGCCAGCAGAACCAGGATCGCAACTAATGAAAAACTGTTTTTT.

This clone was picked up a small number of times. The chain has TRBV3-1 (or the pseudogene TRBV3-2) and TRBJ2-7, with no clear D. Germline CDR1 LGHDT, CDR2 YNNKEL (reference sequence). The CDR3 length is 15 residues. Between the trimmed V and J ends, which lost 2 bases and 2 bases, there was a span of 13 bases. CDR3 sequence reads: CASSQRGANAYEQYF. The CDR3 DNA reads as TGTGCCAGCAGCCAACGAGGAGCGAATGCCTACGAGCAGTACTTC.

The chain recombines TRBV2 with TRBJ2-2; TRBD2 agrees at 16 bases. This CDR3 is built from 19 residues. Germline values: CDR1 SNHLY, CDR2 FYNNEI. V gave up 7 bases and J gave up 4 bases; unmatched junction bases: 12. The CDR3 loop is CASNILGLAGGVSTGELFF. CDR3 DNA sequence: TGTGCCAGCAATATTCTGGGACTAGCGGGAGGGGTAAGCACCGGGGAGCTGTTTTTT.

The chain uses TRBV3-1 (or the pseudogene TRBV3-2) and TRBJ2-5; D gene ambiguous. CDR1 and CDR2 (germline): LGHDT, YNNKEL (reference sequence). The CDR3 totals 15 residues. Between the trimmed V and J ends, which lost 1 base and 0 bases, there was a span of 9 bases. Here the CDR3 reads CASSQVVQYQETQYF. Written as DNA, the CDR3 is TGTGCCAGCAGCCAAGTCGTACAGTACCAAGAGACCCAGTACTTC.

The chain couples TRBV18 to TRBJ1-6; 7 bases are shared with TRBD1. The CDR3 runs 15 residues. V was clipped by 6 bases and J by 5 bases; unmatched bases: 7. CDR1 is KGHSH and CDR2 is LQKENI in the germline V gene. The CDR3 nucleotides read TGTGCCAGCTCTCACGGGACAGCCGATAATTCACCCCTCCACTTT. This translates into CASSHGTADNSPLHF.

V is TRBV25-1 and J is TRBJ2-7; TRBD1 matches 8 bases. The CDR3 is 16 amino acids. Germline CDR1 MGHDK, CDR2 SYGVNS. V gave up 1 base and J gave up 6 bases; unmatched junction bases: 11. The CDR3 loop is CASSELGQQGASEQYF. The DNA of the CDR3 is TGTGCCAGCAGTGAATTAGGTCAGCAGGGGGCCAGCGAGCAGTACTTC.

This clone was seen once. This rearrangement joins TRBV19 to TRBJ2-7; 8 bases match TRBD1. V was pared by 1 base and J by 3 bases, with 2 bases of the junction left unmatched. This CDR3 comprises 14 residues. In germline, CDR1 is LNHDA, CDR2 SQIVND (reference sequence). The DNA for the CDR3 is TGTGCCAGTAGTATAGGACAGGGGTTCTACGAGCAGTACTTC. Protein: CASSIGQGFYEQYF.

This sequence joins TRBV18 and TRBJ2-1; 7 nucleotides match TRBD2. Trimming removed 3 bases from V and 5 bases from J; junction bases left unmatched: 7. CDR1 is KGHSH and CDR2 is LQKENI in the germline V gene. The CDR3 has 15 residues. CDR3 sequence: CASSPGSGRHNEQFF. In DNA form, the CDR3 reads TGTGCCAGCTCACCGGGTAGCGGGCGACACAATGAGCAGTTCTTC.

Note on this clone: This may come from a read error, since a much larger clone is one base off. V usage is TRBV12-5 and J usage is TRBJ2-2, with TRBD1 as a possible D gene (5 bases). V was pared by 7 bases and J by 4 bases, with 13 bases between. The CDR3 length is 14 residues. Germline CDR1 LGHNT, CDR2 FRNRAP. CDR3: CASEGRAVTGELFF. The CDR3 bases are TGTGCTAGTGAAGGCAGGGCAGTCACCGGGGAGCTGTTTTTT. The complete variable domain, with remaining parts taken from reference TRBV12-5 and TRBJ2-2, reads DARVTQTPRHKVTEMGQEVTMRCQPILGHNTVFWYRQTMMQGLELLAYFRNRAPLDDSGMPKDRFSAEMPDATLATLKIQPSEPRDSAVYFCASEGRAVTGELFFGEGSRLTVL.

The J gene is TRBJ2-6, the V gene TRBV6-1; the D gene is possibly TRBD1 (5 bases). V lost 2 bases to trimming and J lost 2 bases, with 10 bases between them. CDR3 length: 16 residues. Germline CDR1 and CDR2: MNHNS and SASEGT. CDR3 sequence (DNA): TGTGCCAGCAGTGAAATTAGGGGCGCTGGGGCCAACGTCCTGACTTTC. Protein: CASSEIRGAGANVLTF.

The CDR3 coding sequence is TGTGCCAGCAGCCCGCGACAGGGAGAAACCCAGTACTTC. Protein: CASSPRQGETQYF. This sequence joins TRBV5-4 and TRBJ2-5; 7 bases are shared with TRBD1. The CDR3 runs 13 residues. Germline V gene data show CDR1 as SGHNT and CDR2 as YYREEE (reference sequence). V was clipped by 4 bases and J by 8 bases; unmatched bases: 8.

The rearrangement joins TRBV7-2 to TRBJ2-2, with 8 bases fitting TRBD2. Germline assignment: CDR1 SGHTA and CDR2 FQGNSA. The CDR3 length is 16 residues. Losses at the gene ends were 5 bases for V and 2 bases for J; bases not matched to a gene: 7. The CDR3 sequence: CASSVSGTTNTGELFF. The CDR3, as DNA: TGTGCCAGCAGCGTTAGCGGGACCACAAACACCGGGGAGCTGTTTTTT.

The V call is TRBV10-3, the J call TRBJ2-7, with 7 bases aligning to TRBD1. Germline values: CDR1 ENHRY, CDR2 SYGVKD. The J segment lost 2 bases and the V segment lost 6 bases, leaving 4 bases of the junction unmatched. The CDR3 spans 13 residues. The CDR3 sequence: CAISRDSTYEQYF. The CDR3 bases are TGTGCCATCAGCCGGGACAGTACCTACGAGCAGTACTTC.